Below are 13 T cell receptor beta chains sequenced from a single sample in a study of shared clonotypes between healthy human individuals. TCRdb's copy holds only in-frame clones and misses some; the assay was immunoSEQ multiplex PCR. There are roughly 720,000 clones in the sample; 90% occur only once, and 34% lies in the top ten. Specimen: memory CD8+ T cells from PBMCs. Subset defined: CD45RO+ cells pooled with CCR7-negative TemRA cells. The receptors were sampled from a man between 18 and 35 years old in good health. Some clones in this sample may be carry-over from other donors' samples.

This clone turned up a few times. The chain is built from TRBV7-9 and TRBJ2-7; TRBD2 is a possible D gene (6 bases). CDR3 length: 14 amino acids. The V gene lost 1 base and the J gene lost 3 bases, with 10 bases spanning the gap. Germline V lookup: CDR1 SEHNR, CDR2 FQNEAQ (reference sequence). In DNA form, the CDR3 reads TGTGCCAGCAGCTTAGTAGCGGCCGGCTACGAGCAGTACTTC. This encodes CASSLVAAGYEQYF.

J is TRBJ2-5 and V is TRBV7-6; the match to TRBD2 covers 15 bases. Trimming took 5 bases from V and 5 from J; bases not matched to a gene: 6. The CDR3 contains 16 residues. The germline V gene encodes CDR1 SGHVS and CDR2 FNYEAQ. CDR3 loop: CASSPGLAGGGETQYF. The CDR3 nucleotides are TGTGCCAGCAGCCCCGGACTAGCGGGAGGGGGGGAGACCCAGTACTTC.

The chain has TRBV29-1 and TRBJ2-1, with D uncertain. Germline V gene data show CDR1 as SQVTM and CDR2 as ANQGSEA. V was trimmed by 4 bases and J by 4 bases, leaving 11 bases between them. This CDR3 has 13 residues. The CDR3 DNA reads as TGCAGCGTTGGGCTCACTGTTTACAATGAGCAGTTCTTC. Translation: CSVGLTVYNEQFF.

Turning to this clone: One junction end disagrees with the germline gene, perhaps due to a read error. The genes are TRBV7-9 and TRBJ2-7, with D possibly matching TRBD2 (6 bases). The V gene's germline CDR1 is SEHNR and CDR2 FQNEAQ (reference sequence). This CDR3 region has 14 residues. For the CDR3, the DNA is TGCGCCAGCAGCCAAGGAGGGGCCTCCTACGAGCAGTACTTC. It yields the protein CASSQGGASYEQYF.

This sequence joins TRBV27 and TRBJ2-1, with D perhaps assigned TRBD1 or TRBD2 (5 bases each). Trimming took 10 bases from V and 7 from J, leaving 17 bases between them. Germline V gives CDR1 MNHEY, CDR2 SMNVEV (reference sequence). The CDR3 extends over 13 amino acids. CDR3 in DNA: TGTGCCACCGATACTAGGAAGGGGAATGAGCAGTTCTTC. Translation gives CATDTRKGNEQFF.

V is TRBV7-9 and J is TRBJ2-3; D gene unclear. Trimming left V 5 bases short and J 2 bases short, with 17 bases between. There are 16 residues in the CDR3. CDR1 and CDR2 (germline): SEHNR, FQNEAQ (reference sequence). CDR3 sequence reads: CASSGNLNAATDTQYF. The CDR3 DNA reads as TGTGCCAGCAGCGGGAACCTTAATGCGGCCACAGATACGCAGTATTTT.

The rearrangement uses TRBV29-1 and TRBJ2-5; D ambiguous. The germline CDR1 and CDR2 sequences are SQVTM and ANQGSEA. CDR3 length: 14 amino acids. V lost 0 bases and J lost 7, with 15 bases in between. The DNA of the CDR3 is TGCAGCGTTGAAGATCTCGGCAGCGCTTGGACCCAGTACTTC. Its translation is CSVEDLGSAWTQYF.

Here the CDR3 DNA reads TGCAGTGCCACTGCCAGGTGGGGAGCGCAGTATTTT. Translation gives CSATARWGAQYF. The rearrangement joins TRBV29-1 to TRBJ2-3; possibly TRBD2 for D (5 bases). CDR1 and CDR2 from the germline V gene are SQVTM and ANQGSEA. This CDR3 has 12 amino acids.

CDR3 region: CASSLGHYYEQYF. CDR3 bases: TGTGCCAGCAGCTTGGGCCACTACTACGAGCAGTACTTC. The V gene is TRBV28, the J gene TRBJ2-7; D gene ambiguous. The germline gives CDR1 MDHEN, CDR2 SYDVKM. The CDR3 consists of 13 residues. Trimming removed 6 bases at V and 3 bases at J, with 12 bases between.

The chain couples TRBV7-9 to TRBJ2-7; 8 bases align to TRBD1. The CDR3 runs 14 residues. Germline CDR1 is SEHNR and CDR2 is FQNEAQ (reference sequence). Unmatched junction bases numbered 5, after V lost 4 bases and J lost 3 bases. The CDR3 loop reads CASSSTGAGYEQYF. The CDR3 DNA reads TGTGCCAGCAGCTCGACAGGGGCCGGCTACGAGCAGTACTTC.

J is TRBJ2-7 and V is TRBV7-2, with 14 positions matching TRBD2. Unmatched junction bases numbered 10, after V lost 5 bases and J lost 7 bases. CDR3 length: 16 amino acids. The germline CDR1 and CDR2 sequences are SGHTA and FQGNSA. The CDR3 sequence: CASSLQTSGRAVEQYF. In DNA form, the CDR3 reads TGTGCCAGCAGCCTTCAGACTAGCGGGAGGGCGGTTGAGCAGTACTTC.

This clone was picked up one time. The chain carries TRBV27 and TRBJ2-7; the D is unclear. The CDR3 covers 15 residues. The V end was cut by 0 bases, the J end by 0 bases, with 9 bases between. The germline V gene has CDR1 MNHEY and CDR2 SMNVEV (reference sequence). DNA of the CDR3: TGTGCCAGCAGTTTATCGCAGGCCTTCTCCTACGAGCAGTACTTC. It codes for CASSLSQAFSYEQYF.

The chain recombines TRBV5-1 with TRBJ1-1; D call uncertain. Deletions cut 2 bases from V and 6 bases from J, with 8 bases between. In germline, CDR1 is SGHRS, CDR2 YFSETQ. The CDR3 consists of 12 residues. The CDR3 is CASSFGFAEAFF. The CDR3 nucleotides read TGCGCCAGCAGCTTCGGGTTTGCTGAAGCTTTCTTT.